This is a list of T cell receptor beta chains from one sample in a study of beta chain features in type 1 diabetes. Sequencing was performed with immunoSEQ multiplex PCR; in TCRdb, only in-frame clones are kept and a portion is missing. The table has approximately 250,000 clones, around 22% seen once. The specimen sequenced was naive CD4+ T cells from blood. The source is a woman aged 25-40 years with type 1 diabetes. CDR3s include the opening cysteine and the closing phenylalanine or tryptophan. The D gene is left open where the match is weak. Part of the rows lack a size; the others show once, few, many or a class for expanded clones.

v_call: TRBV2
clone_size: few
cdr3_length: 11
j_call: TRBJ2-7
d_call: .
cdr3_nt: TGTGCCAGCAGTGTCGGTTACGAGCAGTACTTC
cdr3_aa: CASSVGYEQYF

v_call: TRBV4-1
clone_size: few
cdr3_length: 15
j_call: TRBJ2-1
d_call: .
cdr3_nt: TGCGCCAGCAGCCAAGCGGTGCGTTCTGACTCTGAGCAGTTCTTC
cdr3_aa: CASSQAVRSDSEQFF

v_call: TRBV30
clone_size: .
cdr3_length: 13
j_call: TRBJ2-2
d_call: .
cdr3_nt: TGTGCCTGGACCCTACAAGGAGCCGGGGAGCTGTTTTTT
cdr3_aa: CAWTLQGAGELFF

v_call: TRBV10-3
clone_size: few
cdr3_length: 16
j_call: TRBJ2-2
d_call: TRBD1
cdr3_nt: TGTGCCATCAGCACGGACAGGGGGCTGGACACCGGGGAGCTGTTTTTT
cdr3_aa: CAISTDRGLDTGELFF

v_call: TRBV7-3
clone_size: few
cdr3_length: 15
j_call: TRBJ2-5
d_call: TRBD1
cdr3_nt: TGTGCCAGCAGCTTGGGACAGGGGCCAGAAGAGACCCAGTACTTC
cdr3_aa: CASSLGQGPEETQYF

v_call: TRBV29-1
clone_size: few
cdr3_length: 12
j_call: TRBJ1-2
d_call: .
cdr3_nt: TGCAGCGTTGCTCGGGGTGGCTATGGCTACACCTTC
cdr3_aa: CSVARGGYGYTF

v_call: TRBV7-9
clone_size: few
cdr3_length: 13
j_call: TRBJ2-7
d_call: .
cdr3_nt: TGTGCCAGCAGCTTCAGGACTCCTAACGAGCAGTACTTC
cdr3_aa: CASSFRTPNEQYF

v_call: TRBV18
clone_size: .
cdr3_length: 16
j_call: TRBJ2-2
d_call: TRBD2
cdr3_nt: TGTGCCAGCTCACCGATAGCGGGAGTAGGAACCGGGGAGCTGTTTTTT
cdr3_aa: CASSPIAGVGTGELFF

v_call: TRBV29-1
clone_size: few
cdr3_length: 14
j_call: TRBJ2-3
d_call: TRBD2
cdr3_nt: TGCAGCGCGACTAGCGGGAGTGCCGCAGATACGCAGTATTTT
cdr3_aa: CSATSGSAADTQYF

v_call: TRBV13
clone_size: .
cdr3_length: 16
j_call: TRBJ2-5
d_call: TRBD2
cdr3_nt: TGTGCCAGCAGCAAAAGACTAGCGGGAGACGGGGAGACCCAGTACTTC
cdr3_aa: CASSKRLAGDGETQYF

v_call: TRBV2
clone_size: few
cdr3_length: 15
j_call: TRBJ2-1
d_call: .
cdr3_nt: TGTGCCAGCATACGAGACACAATAGGCGCGAATGAGCAGTTCTTC
cdr3_aa: CASIRDTIGANEQFF

v_call: TRBV19
clone_size: few
cdr3_length: 15
j_call: TRBJ2-3
d_call: TRBD1
cdr3_nt: TGTGCCAGTAGACTGGACAGGGATCGCCCAGATACGCAGTATTTT
cdr3_aa: CASRLDRDRPDTQYF

v_call: TRBV29-1
clone_size: few
cdr3_length: 13
j_call: TRBJ1-1
d_call: TRBD1
cdr3_nt: TGCAGCGCTAGCTTTACAGGGGACACTGAAGCTTTCTTT
cdr3_aa: CSASFTGDTEAFF

v_call: TRBV6-5
clone_size: .
cdr3_length: 15
j_call: TRBJ2-3
d_call: TRBD1
cdr3_nt: TGTGCCAGCAGTCGGGACAGGGGGCCCACAGATACGCAGTATTTT
cdr3_aa: CASSRDRGPTDTQYF

v_call: TRBV5-6
clone_size: .
cdr3_length: 14
j_call: TRBJ1-2
d_call: TRBD1
cdr3_nt: TGTGCCAGCAGCTCAGGACAGGGGCCAGGTGGCTACACCTTC
cdr3_aa: CASSSGQGPGGYTF

v_call: TRBV11-2
clone_size: few
cdr3_length: 16
j_call: TRBJ2-1
d_call: .
cdr3_nt: TGTGCCAGCAGCCGCCGGGACACCCTAATCTACAATGAGCAGTTCTTC
cdr3_aa: CASSRRDTLIYNEQFF

v_call: TRBV4-1
clone_size: few
cdr3_length: 16
j_call: TRBJ2-7
d_call: .
cdr3_nt: TGCGCCAGCAGCCAAGCGAGGATATTAAGCGCCTACGAGCAGTACTTC
cdr3_aa: CASSQARILSAYEQYF

v_call: TRBV4-1
clone_size: .
cdr3_length: 14
j_call: TRBJ2-1
d_call: TRBD1
cdr3_nt: TGCGCCAGCAGCCCGGACAGGTCCTACAATGAGCAGTTCTTC
cdr3_aa: CASSPDRSYNEQFF

v_call: TRBV5-1
clone_size: .
cdr3_length: 14
j_call: TRBJ1-1
d_call: .
cdr3_nt: TGCGCCAGCAGCACAGGGATGTCGGACACTGAAGCTTTCTTT
cdr3_aa: CASSTGMSDTEAFF

v_call: TRBV6-6
clone_size: .
cdr3_length: 12
j_call: TRBJ2-5
d_call: .
cdr3_nt: TGTGCCAGCAGTCCGAGGGAAGAGACCCAGTACTTC
cdr3_aa: CASSPREETQYF

v_call: TRBV5-4
clone_size: few
cdr3_length: 15
j_call: TRBJ2-5
d_call: TRBD2
cdr3_nt: TGTGCCAGCAGTCTAGGACTAGCGACACAAGAGACCCAGTACTTC
cdr3_aa: CASSLGLATQETQYF

v_call: TRBV11-3
clone_size: .
cdr3_length: 13
j_call: TRBJ1-2
d_call: .
cdr3_nt: TGTGCCAGCAGCTTAGCGACAGCCTATGGCTACACCTTC
cdr3_aa: CASSLATAYGYTF

v_call: TRBV20-1
clone_size: .
cdr3_length: 11
j_call: TRBJ2-3
d_call: .
cdr3_nt: TGCAGTGCTAGAGATCTAGATACGCAGTATTTT
cdr3_aa: CSARDLDTQYF